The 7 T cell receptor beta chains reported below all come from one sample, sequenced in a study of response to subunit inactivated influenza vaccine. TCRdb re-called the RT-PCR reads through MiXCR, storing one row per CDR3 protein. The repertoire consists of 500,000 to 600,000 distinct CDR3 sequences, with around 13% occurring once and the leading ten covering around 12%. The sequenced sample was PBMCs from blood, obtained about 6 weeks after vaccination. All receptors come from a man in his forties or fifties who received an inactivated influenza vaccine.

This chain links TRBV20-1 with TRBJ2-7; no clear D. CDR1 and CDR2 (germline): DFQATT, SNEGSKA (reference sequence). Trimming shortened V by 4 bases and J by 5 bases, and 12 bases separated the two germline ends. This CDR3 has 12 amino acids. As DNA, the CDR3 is TGCAGTGCTACATCCCCCGCACACGAGCAGTACTTC. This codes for CSATSPAHEQYF.

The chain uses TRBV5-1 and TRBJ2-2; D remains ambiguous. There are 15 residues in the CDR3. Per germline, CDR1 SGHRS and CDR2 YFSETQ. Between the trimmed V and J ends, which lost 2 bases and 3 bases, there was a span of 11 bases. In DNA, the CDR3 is TGCGCCAGCAGCTTAGCCGTTGGGGACACCGGGGAGCTGTTTTTT. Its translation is CASSLAVGDTGELFF.

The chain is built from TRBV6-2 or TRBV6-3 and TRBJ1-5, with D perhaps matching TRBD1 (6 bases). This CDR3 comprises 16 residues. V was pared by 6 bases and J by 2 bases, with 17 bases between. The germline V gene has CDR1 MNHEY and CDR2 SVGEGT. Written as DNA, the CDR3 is TGTGCCAGCAGCATACAGGGAGTAATAGGCAATCAGCCCCAGCATTTT. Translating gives CASSIQGVIGNQPQHF.

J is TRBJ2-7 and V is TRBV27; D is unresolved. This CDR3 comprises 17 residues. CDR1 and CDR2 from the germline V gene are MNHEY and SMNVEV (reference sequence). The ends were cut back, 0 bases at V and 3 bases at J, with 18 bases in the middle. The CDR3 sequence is CASSLSKASYSHYEQYF. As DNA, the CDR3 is TGTGCCAGCAGTTTATCGAAGGCTTCTTACTCCCACTACGAGCAGTACTTC.

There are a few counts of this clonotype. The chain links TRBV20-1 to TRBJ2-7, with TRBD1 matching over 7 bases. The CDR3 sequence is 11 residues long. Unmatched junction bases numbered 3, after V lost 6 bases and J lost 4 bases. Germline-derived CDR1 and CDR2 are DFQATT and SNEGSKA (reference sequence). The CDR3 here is CSAQTGYEQYF. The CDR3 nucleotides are TGCAGTGCCCAGACAGGGTACGAGCAGTACTTC.

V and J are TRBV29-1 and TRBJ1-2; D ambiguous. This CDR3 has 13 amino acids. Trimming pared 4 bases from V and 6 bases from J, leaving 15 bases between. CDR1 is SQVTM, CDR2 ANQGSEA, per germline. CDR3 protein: CSVGSFKVNGYTF. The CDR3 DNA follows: TGCAGCGTTGGCAGCTTTAAGGTGAATGGCTACACCTTC.

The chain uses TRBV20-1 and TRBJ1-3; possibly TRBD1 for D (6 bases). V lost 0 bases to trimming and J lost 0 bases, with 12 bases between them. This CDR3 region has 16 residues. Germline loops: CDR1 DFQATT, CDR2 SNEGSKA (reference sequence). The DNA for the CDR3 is TGCAGTGCTAGAGATCAGGGGCCGGACTCTGGAAACACCATATATTTT. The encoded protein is CSARDQGPDSGNTIYF.